This T cell receptor (beta chain) stems from a study of beta chain features in type 1 diabetes. Whole-study findings and limits: A pattern of fewer insertions and more deletions at VDJ junctions was seen in type 1 diabetes patients. All four CD4+ subsets from Type 1 diabetes patients carried moderately but significantly shorter TCRB CDR3s.

This clone was counted a few times. The target antigen is unknown. The isolated RNA, all of it, was reverse transcribed, so expressed TCRB transcripts were what got sequenced. The method was immunoSEQ multiplex PCR; TCRdb's version includes in-frame clones alone and lacks a portion of them. The table lists 550,000 to 850,000 clones, about an eighth of them singletons. Germline CDR1 is MDHEN and CDR2 is SYDVKM. The junction had 13 bases not matched to a gene; V was cut back by 6 bases and J by 10 bases. The CDR3 extends over 16 amino acids. Purities over 98% were achieved in all sorted populations. The material sequenced was naive CD4+ T cells from blood. The J gene is TRBJ1-6, the V gene TRBV28, with TRBD1 matching 9 bases. This receptor was identified in a young man with type 1 diabetes. The CDR3 loop is CASSSSFGTGNSPLHF. CDR3 nucleotides: TGTGCCAGCAGCTCTTCCTTCGGGACAGGGAACTCACCCCTCCACTTT.